The text below deals with one TCR beta chain. This clone has just one count. Its cognate antigen has yet to be identified. Qualities for individual bases were not recorded, and no much larger clone is one base off. TCRbeta CDR3 regions were amplified from genomic DNA by means of the immunoSEQ Assay, a bias-controlled multiplex PCR. The paper's processing steps were these. The number of nucleated cells in each sample was estimated by amplification of reference gene primers within the assay. Sequence reads were collapsed and filtered to measure the absolute abundance of every unique TCRbeta CDR3 rearrangement. Productive Simpson clonality was computed per sample as the square root of Simpson's diversity index over productive rearrangements. This is the immuneACCESS table as TCRdb keeps it, with only in-frame sequences that have V and J called. A part of the clones is gone; compared with another copy, unresolved V genes explain less than half, and the rest is unexplained. V, J and clone size derive from that table, while D and trimming were established from the DNA sequence. The sample table lists some 170,000 clones, about four fifths of them with a count of one. The ten largest clonotypes hold about 8.4% of the sample.

This sample is drawn from a study of blood T cell repertoires in COVID-19 (dated by TCRdb to 2018 to 2020). General notes on the study: Samples covering the acute and convalescent phases of COVID-19 were provided by collaborators in the United States, Italy and Spain. Deeply sampled blood TCRbeta repertoires from subjects exposed to, actively infected with, or recovered from COVID-19 were included in the dataset. The samples were drawn from the first 160 participants of the ongoing ImmuneRACE study and from over 950 subjects provided by 6 global collaborators. Where available, HLA class I and class II types were obtained from metadata supplied by the sample provider rather than from assay-based typing. The material from the prospective study consisted of cDNA or gDNA derived from T cells, B-cell-depleted T cells, or PBMCs. A de-identified subject ID, COVID-19 status, age in years and sex were almost always included in the sample metadata. The repertoires were made available in a free public database intended to serve as a resource for research on the immune response to SARS-CoV-2. Points the paper makes about the study in general: The quantity of clinical and demographic metadata differed by source and by participant and was supplied without curation.

The germline V gene yields SGHTA for CDR1 and FQGNSA for CDR2. The CDR3 spans 18 residues, from the cysteine through the phenylalanine. The entry retains the CDR3 DNA only, 54 bases that are in frame from base 1. V has 1 base trimmed and J has 3 bases trimmed; junction bases matching no gene number 11. The collaborating institutions used their own protocols to collect whole blood in K2EDTA tubes. For TCRbeta analysis, collaborators shipped samples in one of three forms: frozen whole blood, isolated PBMCs, or DNA extracted from either of those sample types. Material: peripheral blood. This clonotype originated in a woman aged 65 to 85 with acute or convalescent COVID-19. The sequence joins TRBV7-2 to TRBJ1-3; TRBD1 agrees with 8 junctional bases. The CDR3 reads as follows: CASSLVGQGEGVGNTIYF. The sequence in DNA is TGTGCCAGCAGCTTAGTAGGACAGGGTGAGGGAGTTGGAAACACCATATATTTT.